Listed below are T cell receptor beta chains from one sample, sequenced in a study of patients and donors after allogeneic stem cell transplantation. MiXCR, run by TCRdb on the RT-PCR reads, gives a single entry per CDR3 protein. There are just over 55,000 distinct CDR3 sequences in the sample; about an eighth occur only once, and roughly a third lies in the top ten. The sample comprised blood, either unsorted or a sorted T cell fraction (not recorded which). These receptors came from a human donor who was either an allogeneic HSCT recipient or a stem cell or donor lymphocyte infusion donor (not recorded which). It is not recorded whose cells these are; they may come from a transplant donor. CDR3s include the opening cysteine and the closing phenylalanine or tryptophan. D genes are given only for firm matches. Clone size appears in some rows only: once, few, many, or a class for an expanded clone.

clone_size: -; d_call: -; j_call: TRBJ2-3; cdr3_length: 14; v_call: TRBV6-2/TRBV6-3; cdr3_aa: CASSVGRETDTQYF; cdr3_nt: TGTGCCAGCAGCGTGGGCAGGGAGACAGATACGCAGTATTTT
clone_size: few; d_call: TRBD1; j_call: TRBJ1-6; cdr3_length: 13; v_call: TRBV15; cdr3_aa: CATSRDRVEALHF; cdr3_nt: TGTGCCACCAGCAGGGACAGGGTAGAGGCCCTCCACTTT
clone_size: -; d_call: TRBD2; j_call: TRBJ2-3; cdr3_length: 14; v_call: TRBV11-2; cdr3_aa: CAGSGLAGRDTQYF; cdr3_nt: TGTGCCGGTTCGGGACTAGCGGGACGAGATACGCAGTATTTT
clone_size: few; d_call: -; j_call: TRBJ1-2; cdr3_length: 18; v_call: TRBV5-1; cdr3_aa: CASSPPRESQEANYGYTF; cdr3_nt: TGCGCCAGCAGCCCCCCGAGGGAGTCTCAAGAAGCTAACTATGGCTACACCTTC
clone_size: many; d_call: -; j_call: TRBJ1-2; cdr3_length: 13; v_call: TRBV20-1; cdr3_aa: CSAWGGEDYGYTF; cdr3_nt: TGCAGTGCCTGGGGGGGAGAAGACTATGGCTACACCTTC
clone_size: many; d_call: TRBD1; j_call: TRBJ1-4; cdr3_length: 15; v_call: TRBV12-3/TRBV12-4; cdr3_aa: CASSSWTGRDEKLFF; cdr3_nt: TGTGCCAGCAGTTCTTGGACAGGGAGAGATGAAAAACTGTTTTTT
clone_size: many; d_call: -; j_call: TRBJ1-3; cdr3_length: 11; v_call: TRBV12-3/TRBV12-4; cdr3_aa: CASSPTNTIYF; cdr3_nt: TGTGCCAGCAGTCCGACGAACACCATATATTTT
clone_size: -; d_call: -; j_call: TRBJ2-2; cdr3_length: 12; v_call: TRBV5-1; cdr3_aa: CASSLKTGELFF; cdr3_nt: TGCGCCAGCAGCCTCAAAACCGGGGAGCTGTTTTTT
clone_size: few; d_call: -; j_call: TRBJ2-3; cdr3_length: 14; v_call: TRBV10-1; cdr3_aa: CASSPGLFTDTQYF; cdr3_nt: TGCGCCAGCAGTCCCGGGCTCTTCACAGATACGCAGTATTTT
clone_size: -; d_call: -; j_call: TRBJ1-2; cdr3_length: 12; v_call: TRBV19; cdr3_aa: CASGTFNYGYTF; cdr3_nt: TGTGCCAGCGGGACATTTAACTATGGCTACACCTTC
clone_size: many; d_call: -; j_call: TRBJ1-2; cdr3_length: 15; v_call: TRBV5-6; cdr3_aa: CASSSPPAQTYGYTF; cdr3_nt: TGTGCCAGCAGCTCCCCACCCGCGCAGACTTATGGCTACACCTTC
clone_size: few; d_call: TRBD1; j_call: TRBJ2-7; cdr3_length: 17; v_call: TRBV7-7; cdr3_aa: CASSTGTGGTPSYEQYF; cdr3_nt: TGTGCTAGCAGTACCGGGACAGGGGGGACGCCATCCTACGAGCAGTACTTC
clone_size: -; d_call: -; j_call: TRBJ2-7; cdr3_length: 15; v_call: TRBV13; cdr3_aa: CASTPSQEGSYEQYF; cdr3_nt: TGTGCCAGCACGCCCTCTCAGGAGGGGTCCTACGAGCAGTACTTC
clone_size: -; d_call: TRBD2; j_call: TRBJ2-7; cdr3_length: 13; v_call: TRBV2; cdr3_aa: CASSFLAGAGQYF; cdr3_nt: TGTGCCAGCAGTTTCTTAGCGGGCGCGGGGCAGTACTTC
clone_size: many; d_call: -; j_call: TRBJ1-1; cdr3_length: 14; v_call: TRBV6-5; cdr3_aa: CASSFSGGNTEAFF; cdr3_nt: TGTGCCAGCAGTTTTTCCGGCGGAAACACTGAAGCTTTCTTT
clone_size: -; d_call: -; j_call: TRBJ2-3; cdr3_length: 15; v_call: TRBV13; cdr3_aa: CASSSRDLGADTQYF; cdr3_nt: TGTGCCAGCAGCAGCCGGGACTTGGGCGCAGATACGCAGTATTTT
clone_size: -; d_call: -; j_call: TRBJ2-1; cdr3_length: 14; v_call: TRBV5-1; cdr3_aa: CASRAGGSYNEQFF; cdr3_nt: TGCGCCAGCAGGGCCGGAGGCTCCTACAATGAGCAGTTCTTC
clone_size: -; d_call: -; j_call: TRBJ2-7; cdr3_length: 15; v_call: TRBV2; cdr3_aa: CASRLGGSPQNEQYF; cdr3_nt: TGTGCCAGCAGGTTGGGCGGGTCCCCTCAAAACGAGCAGTACTTC
clone_size: many; d_call: TRBD2; j_call: TRBJ2-5; cdr3_length: 15; v_call: TRBV7-3; cdr3_aa: CASSLGGEGPETQYF; cdr3_nt: TGTGCCAGCAGCTTAGGGGGGGAGGGCCCAGAGACCCAGTACTTC
clone_size: -; d_call: -; j_call: TRBJ2-5; cdr3_length: 13; v_call: TRBV12-3/TRBV12-4; cdr3_aa: CASSPQGSETQYF; cdr3_nt: TGTGCCAGCAGCCCACAGGGTAGTGAGACCCAGTACTTC
clone_size: -; d_call: -; j_call: TRBJ2-7; cdr3_length: 13; v_call: TRBV15; cdr3_aa: CATSRDVPYEQYF; cdr3_nt: TGTGCCACCAGCAGAGATGTCCCTTACGAGCAGTACTTC
clone_size: few; d_call: -; j_call: TRBJ2-3; cdr3_length: 14; v_call: TRBV28; cdr3_aa: CASIRGGHTDTQYF; cdr3_nt: TGTGCCAGCATTCGGGGAGGTCACACAGATACGCAGTATTTT
clone_size: many; d_call: -; j_call: TRBJ1-1; cdr3_length: 12; v_call: TRBV6-2/TRBV6-3; cdr3_aa: CASSLSPREAFF; cdr3_nt: TGTGCCAGCAGTTTATCCCCCAGGGAGGCTTTCTTT
clone_size: many; d_call: TRBD1; j_call: TRBJ1-3; cdr3_length: 16; v_call: TRBV10-3; cdr3_aa: CAIGDLDRVSGNTIYF; cdr3_nt: TGTGCCATCGGGGACTTGGACAGGGTTAGTGGAAACACCATATATTTT
clone_size: many; d_call: -; j_call: TRBJ2-7; cdr3_length: 11; v_call: TRBV20-1; cdr3_aa: CSAGQYYEQYF; cdr3_nt: TGCAGTGCGGGCCAGTATTACGAGCAGTACTTC
clone_size: once; d_call: TRBD2; j_call: TRBJ2-7; cdr3_length: 16; v_call: TRBV6-5; cdr3_aa: CASSYFGASGSYEQYF; cdr3_nt: TGTGCCAGCAGTTATTTTGGGGCTAGCGGGAGCTACGAGCAGTACTTC
clone_size: many; d_call: -; j_call: TRBJ2-7; cdr3_length: 14; v_call: TRBV12-3/TRBV12-4; cdr3_aa: CASSLGLQGYEQYF; cdr3_nt: TGTGCCAGCAGTTTGGGGCTCCAGGGCTACGAGCAGTACTTC
clone_size: -; d_call: -; j_call: TRBJ2-3; cdr3_length: 14; v_call: TRBV7-9; cdr3_aa: CASSFSEGPDTQYF; cdr3_nt: TGTGCCAGCAGCTTTTCGGAGGGCCCCGATACGCAGTATTTT
clone_size: medium-sized; d_call: -; j_call: TRBJ1-1; cdr3_length: 14; v_call: TRBV5-1; cdr3_aa: CASSLVVEGTEAFF; cdr3_nt: TGCGCCAGCAGCTTGGTGGTCGAGGGGACTGAAGCTTTCTTT